This T cell receptor (beta chain) was retrieved from a study of shared clonotypes between healthy human individuals. TCRdb keeps only in-frame clones here, not all; method: immunoSEQ multiplex PCR. The sample holds 1,100,000 or so clones; around 78% are singletons and the top ten take roughly 0.56%. Germline V lookup: CDR1 SEHNR, CDR2 FQNEAQ (reference sequence). The CDR3 loop spans 15 amino acids. V was clipped by 5 bases and J by 9 bases, with 22 bases between them. The chain uses TRBV7-9 and TRBJ1-1; TRBD1 might be the D (5 bases). Sequenced sample: memory CD4+ T cells from PBMCs. The subset is: CD45RA-negative fraction. This sequence was found in a man younger than 30 in good health. Some clones in this sample may be carry-over from other donors' samples. CDR3 sequence: CASSDIPRGRPKAFF. The CDR3 nucleotides are TGTGCCAGCAGCGACATCCCCCGGGGACGCCCTAAAGCTTTCTTT.